The rows below give T cell receptor beta chains drawn from one sample of a study of OX40 agonist ivuxolimab in advanced cancers. Measured with immunoSEQ multiplex PCR; TCRdb has only the in-frame clones, and not every one. The sample records 70,000 to 95,000 clones, roughly 92% being singletons. This specimen was CD4+ or CD8+ T cells sorted from blood, taken in a trial of the OX40 agonist ivuxolimab. The receptor set was obtained from an adult with an advanced solid tumor such as melanoma, head and neck, liver or kidney cancer. Both conserved end residues are part of each CDR3. Fields, in order: V gene, clone size, J gene, D gene, CDR3 protein, CDR3 DNA. D genes are given only for firm matches. The size field is filled for only some rows; it gives once, few, many or a size class.

TRBV18,once,TRBJ2-1,TRBD2,CASSPRASGRLSSYNEQFF,TGTGCCAGCTCACCACGGGCTAGCGGGAGGCTAAGCTCCTACAATGAGCAGTTCTTC
TRBV19,NA,TRBJ1-2,TRBD1,CASSDQGALFYGYTF,TGTGCCAGTAGCGATCAGGGGGCTCTCTTCTATGGCTACACCTTC
TRBV5-5,NA,TRBJ1-4,NA,CASNGILFF,TGTGCCAGCAACGGTATTCTGTTTTTT
TRBV5-4,NA,TRBJ2-1,TRBD2,CASSPQREVGEQFF,TGTGCCAGCAGCCCTCAGCGGGAGGTAGGTGAGCAGTTCTTC
TRBV7-2,NA,TRBJ2-3,TRBD2,CASSLNQAGAADTQYF,TGTGCCAGCAGCTTAAATCAAGCGGGAGCCGCAGATACGCAGTATTTT
TRBV10-1,NA,TRBJ2-3,NA,CASSAVAGTDTQYF,TGCGCCAGCAGTGCGGTAGCGGGCACAGATACGCAGTATTTT
TRBV18,once,TRBJ2-7,TRBD2,CASSSKLAGGSKEQYF,TGTGCCAGCTCATCGAAACTAGCGGGTGGTAGTAAGGAGCAGTACTTC
TRBV18,NA,TRBJ2-3,TRBD1,CASSPRTGRQADTQYF,TGTGCCAGCTCACCGCGGACAGGGCGTCAGGCAGATACGCAGTATTTT
TRBV5-4,NA,TRBJ1-1,NA,CASSLDLSMNTEAFF,TGTGCCAGCAGCTTGGATCTATCCATGAACACTGAAGCTTTCTTT
TRBV10-3,NA,TRBJ1-4,NA,CAISESRGRAEKLFF,TGTGCCATCAGTGAGTCGCGGGGCCGGGCCGAAAAACTGTTTTTT
TRBV6-6,NA,TRBJ2-7,TRBD2,CASSPGGGREQYF,TGTGCCAGCAGTCCGGGGGGGGGAAGGGAGCAGTACTTC
TRBV5-6,NA,TRBJ2-7,TRBD1,CASSLNPGQGRAEQYF,TGTGCCAGCAGCCTGAACCCGGGACAGGGTAGGGCCGAGCAGTACTTC
TRBV28,once,TRBJ1-2,NA,CATGPGYYGYTF,TGTGCCACCGGCCCGGGTTACTATGGCTACACCTTC
TRBV5-1,NA,TRBJ1-3,NA,CASSQGYSNTIYF,TGCGCCAGCAGTCAGGGGTATTCAAACACCATATATTTT
TRBV28,NA,TRBJ2-5,TRBD2,CASSLGGMETQYF,TGTGCCAGCAGTTTGGGAGGGATGGAGACCCAGTACTTC
TRBV25-1,NA,TRBJ2-7,NA,CASSGLLYEQYF,TGTGCCAGCAGTGGCCTGTTGTACGAGCAGTACTTC
TRBV5-5,NA,TRBJ2-5,TRBD2,CASRERGQETQYF,TGTGCCAGCAGGGAGCGGGGGCAAGAGACCCAGTACTTC
TRBV7-2,NA,TRBJ2-7,TRBD1,CASSSQGKEQYF,TGTGCCAGCAGCTCACAGGGGAAGGAGCAGTACTTC
TRBV30,NA,TRBJ2-5,NA,CAWKEGVYQETQYF,TGTGCCTGGAAAGAAGGAGTGTACCAAGAGACCCAGTACTTC
TRBV2,NA,TRBJ1-1,NA,CASSEEMETEAFF,TGTGCCAGCAGTGAAGAAATGGAGACTGAAGCTTTCTTT
TRBV5-1,NA,TRBJ2-7,NA,CASSFSRGEQYF,TGCGCCAGCAGCTTCTCGAGGGGCGAGCAGTACTTC
TRBV7-2,NA,TRBJ2-3,NA,CASSLERAGSTDTQYF,TGTGCCAGCAGCTTAGAGAGGGCGGGTAGCACAGATACGCAGTATTTT
TRBV10-3,NA,TRBJ1-1,NA,CATQAGGNTEAFF,TGTGCCACCCAGGCGGGAGGGAACACTGAAGCTTTCTTT
TRBV19,NA,TRBJ2-2,NA,CASSIPAARRGIGTGELFF,TGTGCCAGTAGTATCCCCGCGGCTAGAAGGGGTATAGGAACCGGGGAGCTGTTTTTT
TRBV5-1,NA,TRBJ1-1,NA,CASSLQTGNTEAFF,TGCGCCAGCAGCCTTCAGACAGGAAACACTGAAGCTTTCTTT
TRBV29-1,NA,TRBJ2-7,TRBD2,CSVLAGSLWEQYF,TGCAGCGTCTTAGCGGGATCCCTATGGGAGCAGTACTTC
TRBV7-9,NA,TRBJ2-1,NA,CASSLDRSYNEQFF,TGTGCCAGCAGCTTAGATAGGTCCTACAATGAGCAGTTCTTC
TRBV6-1,NA,TRBJ2-7,TRBD2,CASSGTSGSYEQYF,TGTGCCAGCAGTGGGACTAGCGGAAGCTACGAGCAGTACTTC
TRBV10-1,NA,TRBJ1-1,NA,CASKKTTSGTEAFF,TGCGCCAGCAAAAAGACGACCTCGGGCACTGAAGCTTTCTTT
TRBV5-4,NA,TRBJ2-5,TRBD2,CASSLETSGSETQYF,TGTGCCAGCAGCCTCGAGACTAGCGGGAGTGAGACCCAGTACTTC
TRBV4-1,NA,TRBJ2-5,NA,CASSHYGTDHGETQYF,TGCGCCAGCAGCCATTATGGGACGGACCATGGAGAGACCCAGTACTTC
TRBV5-1,once,TRBJ2-1,TRBD1,CASSSQGLSYNEQFF,TGCGCCAGCAGCTCACAGGGGTTGTCCTACAATGAGCAGTTCTTC
TRBV5-1,NA,TRBJ2-1,NA,CASSAAGGSYNEQFF,TGCGCCAGCTCTGCTGCTGGGGGGTCCTACAATGAGCAGTTCTTC
TRBV2,NA,TRBJ2-3,NA,CASTSGTDTQYF,TGTGCCAGCACGTCGGGCACAGATACGCAGTATTTT
TRBV6-5,NA,TRBJ1-5,NA,CASSYPWGPQHF,TGTGCCAGCAGCTACCCCTGGGGGCCCCAGCATTTT
TRBV4-1,NA,TRBJ2-3,NA,CASSQEGGGSTDTQYF,TGCGCCAGCAGCCAAGAGGGAGGGGGGAGCACAGATACGCAGTATTTT
TRBV10-3,NA,TRBJ2-2,NA,CAISGDPASTGELFF,TGTGCCATCTCCGGGGACCCAGCCTCTACCGGGGAGCTGTTTTTT
TRBV4-1,NA,TRBJ2-7,TRBD2,CASSLVPRMTSGRRAHEQYF,TGCGCCAGCAGCCTCGTTCCACGGATGACTAGCGGGAGAAGGGCTCACGAGCAGTACTTC
TRBV7-7,NA,TRBJ2-5,NA,CASSLDSQETQYF,TGTGCTAGCAGCCTTGACAGCCAAGAGACCCAGTACTTC
TRBV21-1,NA,TRBJ2-1,NA,CASSKPEDRGDEQFF,TGTGCCAGCAGCAAACCGGAAGATAGGGGCGATGAGCAGTTCTTC
TRBV11-2,NA,TRBJ2-6,TRBD1,CASSRGQGLSGANVLTF,TGTGCCAGCAGCCGAGGACAGGGATTGTCTGGGGCCAACGTCCTGACTTTC
TRBV5-1,NA,TRBJ2-5,NA,CASSTSGTYQETQYF,TGCGCCAGCAGCACTTCCGGGACATACCAAGAGACCCAGTACTTC
TRBV4-1,NA,TRBJ1-3,TRBD1,CASSGITGGSGNTIYF,TGCGCCAGCAGCGGGATTACAGGGGGCTCTGGAAACACCATATATTTT
TRBV18,NA,TRBJ2-5,NA,CASSPRQGGQETQYF,TGTGCCAGCTCACCCCGACAGGGAGGGCAAGAGACCCAGTACTTC
TRBV29-1,NA,TRBJ2-7,NA,CSVEDQSYEQYF,TGCAGCGTTGAAGATCAATCCTACGAGCAGTACTTC